This T cell receptor beta chain was captured in a study of CD8+ T cells in alopecia areata. Across the study: Tofacitinib administration persisted for 6 to 18 months, succeeded by 6 months off drug.

In its sample, this clone was seen many times. The CDR3 is 15 residues long. Germline values: CDR1 SGHTA, CDR2 FQGNSA. The V segment lost 5 bases and the J segment 2 bases; nucleotides outside the gene matches: 7. Peripheral blood samples and lesional scalp punch biopsies were obtained from alopecia areata patients. Reverse transcription of extracted RNA yielded cDNA, which provided the sequencing template. Libraries were prepared by immunoSEQ multiplex PCR; TCRdb keeps only in-frame clonotypes and omits some of them. Among more than 150,000 clones, about 51% were seen once, and the ten largest hold approximately 19%.

V is TRBV7-2 and J is TRBJ2-7; TRBD1 matches at 9 bases. The sequencing here drew on CD8+ T cells sorted from blood, taken at week 0. This TCR came from a human donor with alopecia areata. The CDR3, as DNA: TGTGCCAGCAGCCCCTCCGGGACAGGGACCTACGAGCAGTACTTC. Protein: CASSPSGTGTYEQYF.